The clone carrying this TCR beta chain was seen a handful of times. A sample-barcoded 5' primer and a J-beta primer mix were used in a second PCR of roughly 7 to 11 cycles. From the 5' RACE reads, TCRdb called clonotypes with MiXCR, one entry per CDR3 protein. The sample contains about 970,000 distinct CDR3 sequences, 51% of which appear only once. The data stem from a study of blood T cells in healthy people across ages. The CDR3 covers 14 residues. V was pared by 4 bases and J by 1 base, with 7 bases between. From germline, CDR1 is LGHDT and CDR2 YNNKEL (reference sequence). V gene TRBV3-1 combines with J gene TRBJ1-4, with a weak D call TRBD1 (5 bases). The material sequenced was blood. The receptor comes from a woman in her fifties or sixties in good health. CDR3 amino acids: CASSRDRTNEKLFF. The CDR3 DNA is TGTGCCAGCAGCCGTGACAGAACTAATGAAAAACTGTTTTTT.